Below, 27 T cell receptor beta chains from the same sample are listed, as sequenced in a study of T cells in Graves' hyperthyroidism and ophthalmopathy. RNA transcripts were the template for amplifying TCR beta CDR3 regions. The HTBI set primed first-round TCR CDR3 RT-PCR. TCRdb independently ran MiXCR on the multiplex PCR reads; one entry per CDR3 protein. Of about 560,000 distinct CDR3 sequences in the sample, around 16% were seen once. Sequences were obtained from blood. These receptors were taken from a woman in her twenties or thirties with Graves' hyperthyroidism.

This clonotype was recorded a few times. V and J are TRBV5-1 and TRBJ1-1; D is ambiguous. CDR1 and CDR2 from the germline V gene are SGHRS and YFSETQ. CDR3 size: 14 residues. V lost 5 bases and J 4 bases, leaving 15 bases between the germline ends. In DNA, the CDR3 is TGCGCCAGCAGGCCCGGGTCGGAGAGCACTGAAGCTTTCTTT. It codes for CASRPGSESTEAFF.

V is TRBV10-3 and J is TRBJ2-1, with D perhaps matching TRBD2 (6 bases). V gave up 2 bases and J gave up 4 bases, with 12 bases separating them. Per the germline V gene, CDR1 is ENHRY and CDR2 is SYGVKD. This CDR3 has 15 amino acids. CDR3 sequence (DNA): TGTGCCATCAGTGAGGTGCAGGCGGGATACAATGAGCAGTTCTTC. It codes for CAISEVQAGYNEQFF.

This clonotype was counted a few times. The chain is built from TRBV10-3 and TRBJ2-7; D may be TRBD1 or TRBD2 (6 bases each). Per germline, CDR1 ENHRY and CDR2 SYGVKD. The CDR3 covers 14 residues. Deletions cut 6 bases from V and 2 bases from J, with 14 bases between. In nucleotides, the CDR3 is TGTGCCATCAGGCGGGACACCCTGACCTACGAGCAGTACTTC. Translated, it gives CAIRRDTLTYEQYF.

This clonotype was found many times. The chain employs TRBV5-1 and TRBJ2-1; TRBD1 agrees at 8 bases. The germline gives CDR1 SGHRS, CDR2 YFSETQ. The CDR3 is 15 residues long. V lost 4 bases to trimming and J lost 9 bases; unmatched junction nucleotides: 12. This CDR3 reads CASSVQGDWDFEQFF. The CDR3 DNA sequence: TGCGCCAGCAGCGTACAGGGGGATTGGGATTTTGAGCAGTTCTTC.

The chain uses TRBV10-3 and TRBJ2-5; unclear D gene. Trimming cost V 5 bases and J 5 bases, with 12 bases left between them. CDR1 and CDR2 (germline): ENHRY, SYGVKD. The CDR3 contains 13 residues. DNA of the CDR3: TGTGCCATCAGTTTAGGCCCCGAGGAGACCCAGTACTTC. It yields the protein CAISLGPEETQYF.

This clonotype was observed at least ten times. The CDR3 DNA is TGTGCCAGCAGTAAATCCCGGGACTACCCTTTGGATACGCAGTATTTT. It is translated as CASSKSRDYPLDTQYF. The chain uses TRBV27 and TRBJ2-3; 7 bases are shared with TRBD2. CDR1 is MNHEY, CDR2 SMNVEV, per germline (reference sequence). V lost 5 bases and J lost 6; bases outside the gene matches: 14. The CDR3 runs 16 residues.

This clonotype was counted at least ten times. This chain joins TRBV7-2 and TRBJ2-1; no clear D. The germline gives CDR1 SGHTA, CDR2 FQGNSA. The CDR3 length is 14 residues. V gave up 3 bases and J gave up 9 bases, with 15 bases separating them. This chain's CDR3 is CASSFMGVGLEQFF. The DNA for the CDR3 is TGTGCCAGCAGCTTCATGGGCGTAGGGCTTGAGCAGTTCTTC.

This clonotype was seen many times. V usage is TRBV15 and J usage is TRBJ2-1; the match to TRBD1 covers 9 bases. V shed 4 bases and J 4 bases; nucleotides not matched to a gene: 5. Per the germline V gene, CDR1 is LNHNV and CDR2 is YYDKDF (reference sequence). This CDR3 has 15 residues. The CDR3 coding sequence is TGTGCCACCAGCATACCACAGGGGGCGTACAATGAGCAGTTCTTC. This encodes CATSIPQGAYNEQFF.

The gene calls are TRBV7-2 and TRBJ1-2; 10 bases fit TRBD1. The CDR3 covers 16 residues. The V gene's germline CDR1 is SGHTA and CDR2 FQGNSA. V lost 5 bases to trimming and J lost 0 bases; unmatched junction nucleotides: 6. CDR3 nucleotides: TGTGCCAGCAGCCCGGGACAGGGGATAGCTAACTATGGCTACACCTTC. This translates into CASSPGQGIANYGYTF.

There are many counts of this clonotype. This chain connects TRBV12-3 or TRBV12-4 to TRBJ2-1; 8 bases align to TRBD1. Losses at the gene ends were 2 bases for V and 6 bases for J; bases not matched to a gene: 3. The CDR3 loop spans 14 amino acids. CDR3 in amino acids: CASSLRTGLNEQFF. The CDR3 DNA sequence: TGTGCCAGCAGTTTACGGACAGGGCTCAATGAGCAGTTCTTC.

This clonotype has at least ten counts. The CDR3 protein is CASSQRTGWNSPLHF. DNA for the CDR3: TGTGCCAGCAGTCAGAGGACAGGGTGGAATTCACCCCTCCACTTT. The chain has TRBV28 and TRBJ1-6; 8 bases are shared with TRBD1. Germline CDR1 reads MDHEN; CDR2 reads SYDVKM. J gave up 7 bases and V 5 bases, and 7 bases lay outside the gene matches. There are 15 residues in the CDR3.

The J gene is TRBJ2-1, the V gene TRBV19, with 14 bases matching TRBD2. Germline V CDR1 and CDR2: LNHDA, SQIVND (reference sequence). With 3 bases clipped from V and 7 bases from J, the junction kept 8 bases outside the gene matches. The CDR3 runs to 17 residues. The CDR3 DNA sequence: TGTGCCAGTAGTATCTCCTCCGGGACTAGCGGGAGAAATGAGCAGTTCTTC. Its translation is CASSISSGTSGRNEQFF.

The table lists this clonotype with many counts. The chain combines TRBV6-1 with TRBJ1-5; no reliable D call. Germline lookup yields CDR1 MNHNS and CDR2 SASEGT. V lost 6 bases to trimming and J lost 0 bases, with 9 bases between them. The CDR3 totals 14 residues. The CDR3 DNA follows: TGTGCCAGCAGCCGGCAGGTTAGCAATCAGCCCCAGCATTTT. As protein: CASSRQVSNQPQHF.

The chain has TRBV7-9 and TRBJ2-2, with D unresolved. Trimming took 11 bases from V and 4 from J, leaving 8 bases between them. The germline CDR1 and CDR2 sequences are SEHNR and FQNEAQ (reference sequence). The CDR3 length is 11 residues. The CDR3 nucleotides are TGTGCCCACCCTTTCACCGGGGAGCTGTTTTTT. This codes for CAHPFTGELFF. Together with reference TRBV7-9 and TRBJ2-2, the CDR3 gives the full variable domain: DTGVSQNPRHKITKRGQNVTFRCDPISEHNRLYWYRQTLGQGPEFLTYFQNEAQLEKSRLLSDRFSAERPKGSFSTLEIQRTEQGDSAMYLCAHPFTGELFFGEGSRLTVL.

The table lists this clonotype with a few counts. The V gene is TRBV20-1, the J gene TRBJ2-7, with TRBD2 identical over 7 bases. Germline V gene data show CDR1 as DFQATT and CDR2 as SNEGSKA (reference sequence). The CDR3 has 14 amino acids. With 0 bases clipped from V and 2 bases from J, the junction kept 4 bases outside the gene matches. As DNA, the CDR3 is TGCAGTGCTAGAGATTGGCGGGGGACCTACGAGCAGTACTTC. It translates to CSARDWRGTYEQYF.

The table lists this clonotype with many counts. V is TRBV20-1 and J is TRBJ2-3; 9 nucleotides agree with TRBD2. The V and J ends lost 5 bases and 4 bases, in that order; junction bases with no gene match: 4. This CDR3 has 13 amino acids. In germline, CDR1 is DFQATT, CDR2 SNEGSKA (reference sequence). The CDR3 DNA is TGCAGTGCTTTAGCGGGAGTGGCAGATACGCAGTATTTT. Translated, it gives CSALAGVADTQYF.

This clonotype was detected many times. The V gene is TRBV3-1, the J gene TRBJ2-7; D uncertain. The V gene lost 4 bases and the J gene lost 4 bases, with 11 bases spanning the gap. CDR3 length equals 13 residues. Germline lookup yields CDR1 LGHDT and CDR2 YNNKEL (reference sequence). The CDR3 here is CASSPSRAYEQYF. The CDR3 DNA reads TGTGCCAGCAGCCCAAGCCGAGCGTACGAGCAGTACTTC.

This clonotype was seen ten or more times. The chain uses TRBV7-9 and TRBJ2-3; no firm D call. Trimming left V 5 bases short and J 0 bases short, with 9 bases between. Germline V lookup: CDR1 SEHNR, CDR2 FQNEAQ (reference sequence). This CDR3 comprises 14 residues. CDR3 coding DNA: TGTGCCAGCAGCCTGAGCGAAAGCACAGATACGCAGTATTTT. Translated: CASSLSESTDTQYF.

The chain carries TRBV29-1 and TRBJ2-2; a weak D match, TRBD1 (6 bases). Germline assignment: CDR1 SQVTM and CDR2 ANQGSEA. CDR3 length: 14 amino acids. V lost 6 bases and J lost 0, with 11 bases in between. The CDR3 DNA is TGCAGCGTCGCCGGGACAACGAACACCGGGGAGCTGTTTTTT. It specifies CSVAGTTNTGELFF.

In this sample, this clonotype turned up once. The rearrangement uses TRBV7-9 and TRBJ2-7; possible D gene TRBD1, 6 bases. Germline CDR1 SEHNR, CDR2 FQNEAQ (reference sequence). The V end was cut by 10 bases, the J end by 6 bases, with 19 bases between. The CDR3 has 13 residues. DNA of the CDR3: TGTGCCACAGCCGGGGCAGGGGTGTTCGAGCAGTACTTC. Its translation: CATAGAGVFEQYF.

There are many counts of this clonotype. V usage is TRBV20-1 and J usage is TRBJ2-5; D uncertain. CDR3 length: 14 amino acids. V was pared by 5 bases and J by 1 base, with 14 bases between. CDR1 is DFQATT and CDR2 is SNEGSKA in the germline V gene (reference sequence). The DNA for the CDR3 is TGCAGTGCTCGTCCTACAGAAGCCCAAGAGACCCAGTACTTC. Residues: CSARPTEAQETQYF.

This clonotype has ten or more counts. V usage is TRBV28 and J usage is TRBJ1-1; maybe TRBD1 (6 bases). V shed 4 bases and J shed 6 bases, with 18 bases lying between them. Germline CDR1 MDHEN, CDR2 SYDVKM. This CDR3 contains 15 residues. Here the CDR3 reads CASSSPSLGASEAFF. CDR3 DNA sequence: TGTGCCAGCAGTTCACCCTCTTTGGGGGCCTCTGAAGCTTTCTTT.

This clonotype was observed many times. The chain joins TRBV2 to TRBJ1-5, with 7 bases lining up with TRBD1. V lost 6 bases and J lost 7; bases outside the gene matches: 9. Germline values: CDR1 SNHLY, CDR2 FYNNEI. The length of the CDR3 is 14 residues. The CDR3, as DNA: TGTGCCAGCAGAGCAGACAGGGTATACCAGCCCCAGCATTTT. As protein: CASRADRVYQPQHF.

The sample holds a few counts of this clonotype. The V call is TRBV6-5, the J call TRBJ2-7; TRBD1 might be the D (7 bases). Looked up from germline, CDR1 is MNHEY and CDR2 is SVGAGI. The length of the CDR3 is 15 residues. Deletions cut 0 bases from V and 7 bases from J, with 16 bases between. The CDR3 DNA reads TGTGCCAGCAGTTACTCGCCAGGGGGGTCGGGTGAGCAGTACTTC. It specifies CASSYSPGGSGEQYF.

This clonotype was seen at least ten times. The chain combines TRBV7-6 with TRBJ2-7; D gene uncertain. The CDR3 length is 13 residues. CDR1 and CDR2 (germline): SGHVS, FNYEAQ. V was pared by 6 bases and J by 3 bases, with 12 bases between. CDR3 sequence reads: CASSSGEDYEQYF. The DNA of the CDR3 is TGTGCCAGCAGTTCCGGCGAGGACTACGAGCAGTACTTC.

This chain links TRBV5-4 with TRBJ2-2; 7 bases align to TRBD2. The CDR3 consists of 17 residues. V lost 0 bases, J lost 9 bases, and 14 bases stayed unmatched. CDR1 is SGHNT and CDR2 is YYREEE in the germline V gene (reference sequence). CDR3 DNA sequence: TGTGCCAGCAGCTTGGGGGGGTTGACTAGCAGTATCCGGGAGCTGTTTTTT. Residues: CASSLGGLTSSIRELFF.

This clonotype was counted at least ten times. The chain recombines TRBV5-1 with TRBJ2-1; 12 bases map to TRBD1. CDR1 and CDR2 (germline): SGHRS, YFSETQ. V lost 3 bases and J lost 7; bases outside the gene matches: 2. The CDR3 spans 14 residues. The CDR3 loop reads CASSSGQGANEQFF. Written as DNA, the CDR3 is TGCGCCAGCAGCTCGGGACAGGGGGCAAATGAGCAGTTCTTC.